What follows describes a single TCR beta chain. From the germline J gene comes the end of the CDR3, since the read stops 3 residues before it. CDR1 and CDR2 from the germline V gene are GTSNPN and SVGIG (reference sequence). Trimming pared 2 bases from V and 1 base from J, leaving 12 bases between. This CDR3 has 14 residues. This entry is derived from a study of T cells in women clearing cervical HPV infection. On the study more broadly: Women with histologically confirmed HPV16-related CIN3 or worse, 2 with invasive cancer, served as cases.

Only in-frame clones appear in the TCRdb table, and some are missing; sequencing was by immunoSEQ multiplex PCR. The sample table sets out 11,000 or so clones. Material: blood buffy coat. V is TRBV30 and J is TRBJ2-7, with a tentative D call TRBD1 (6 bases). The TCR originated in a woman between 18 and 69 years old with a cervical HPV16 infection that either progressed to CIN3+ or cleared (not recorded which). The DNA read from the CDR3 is TGTGCCTGGAGTATCGGCAGGGGTTCCTACGAG. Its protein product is CAWSIGRGSYE. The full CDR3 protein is CAWSIGRGSYEQYF. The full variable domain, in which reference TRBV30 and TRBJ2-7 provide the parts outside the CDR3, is SQTIHQWPATLVQPVGSPLSLECTVEGTSNPNLYWYRQAAGRGLQLLFYSVGIGQISSEVPQNLSASRPQDRQFILSSKKLLLSDSGFYLCAWSIGRGSYEQYFGPGTRLTVT.